The 22 T cell receptor beta chains below were found in one sample sequenced in a study of cytomegalovirus exposure and HLA in healthy donors. This PCR relied on a set of 60 Vbeta primers and 13 Jbeta primers. This table comes from immunoSEQ multiplex PCR, and its TCRdb copy is limited to in-frame clones, with some not included. The sample includes about 59,000 clones, 80% to 90% of them seen just once. Sequenced input: PBMCs. These receptors were taken from a man aged 30 to 39 in good health and CMV-seropositive.

In this sample, this clone turned up once. The rearrangement joins TRBV7-2 to TRBJ1-1; no reliable D call. There are 13 residues in the CDR3. Germline-derived CDR1 and CDR2 are SGHTA and FQGNSA. Trimming shortened V by 3 bases and J by 1 base, and 6 bases separated the two germline ends. The CDR3 sequence: CASSFDKNTEAFF. The DNA for the CDR3 is TGTGCCAGCAGCTTTGACAAGAACACTGAAGCTTTCTTT.

This clone was recorded only once. The chain uses TRBV19 and TRBJ2-1; D is perhaps TRBD1 (5 bases). V dropped 8 bases and J dropped 8 bases, with 10 bases sitting between them. This CDR3 has 11 amino acids. Germline CDR1 is LNHDA and CDR2 is SQIVND (reference sequence). The CDR3: CASRKGDEQFF. The DNA for the CDR3 is TGTGCCAGTCGGAAAGGGGATGAGCAGTTCTTC. Full variable domain (remainder filled in from reference TRBV19 and TRBJ2-1): DGGITQSPKYLFRKEGQNVTLSCEQNLNHDAMYWYRQDPGQGLRLIYYSQIVNDFQKGDIAEGYSVSREKKESFPLTVTSAQKNPTAFYLCASRKGDEQFFGPGTRLTVL.

The chain uses TRBV30 and TRBJ2-7; 7 bases fit TRBD2. Germline CDR1 is GTSNPN and CDR2 is SVGIG (reference sequence). The V segment lost 4 bases and the J segment 2 bases; nucleotides outside the gene matches: 8. The CDR3 consists of 14 residues. The CDR3 DNA reads as TGTGCCTGGATCGCGGGAGTCGGTCCCTACGAGCAGTACTTC. This translates into CAWIAGVGPYEQYF.

This sequence joins TRBV30 and TRBJ1-4; no definite D call. CDR1 and CDR2 from the germline V gene are GTSNPN and SVGIG (reference sequence). The CDR3 consists of 15 residues. V was trimmed by 3 bases and J by 8 bases, leaving 19 bases between them. The CDR3 DNA reads as TGTGCCTGGAGAGCCCTCCCCGAGGCGGAGGAAAAACTGTTTTTT. As protein: CAWRALPEAEEKLFF.

The chain carries TRBV28 and TRBJ2-7; D remains unclear. Germline CDR1 reads MDHEN; CDR2 reads SYDVKM. This CDR3 has 11 amino acids. Trimming stripped 10 bases from V and 0 bases from J, with 7 bases between. The CDR3 bases are TGTGCCACCGGTAACTCCTACGAGCAGTACTTC. Translation: CATGNSYEQYF.

The chain joins TRBV19 to TRBJ1-3; D gene unclear. The germline V gene has CDR1 LNHDA and CDR2 SQIVND (reference sequence). This CDR3 spans 16 amino acids. V lost 0 bases to trimming and J lost 0 bases, with 9 bases between them. CDR3 DNA: TGTGCCAGTAGTATAGACGGACGGGACTCTGGAAACACCATATATTTT. This gives the protein CASSIDGRDSGNTIYF.

The chain combines TRBV4-3 with TRBJ2-2; possible D gene TRBD2, 6 bases. This CDR3 contains 17 residues. V was pared by 3 bases and J by 3 bases, with 17 bases between. The germline V gene encodes CDR1 LGHNA and CDR2 YSLEER. The CDR3 reads CASSQAAGFSDTGELFF. The CDR3 DNA reads TGCGCCAGCAGCCAGGCGGCGGGATTTTCCGACACCGGGGAGCTGTTTTTT.

The rearrangement uses TRBV7-8 and TRBJ1-2, with D maybe TRBD1 (6 bases). Trimming pared 3 bases from V and 4 bases from J, leaving 18 bases between. Germline assignment: CDR1 SGHVS and CDR2 FQNEAQ. CDR3 length: 16 residues. DNA of the CDR3: TGTGCCAGCAGCTTCCGCGACAGGTCCTACCCCTATGGCTACACCTTC. Protein: CASSFRDRSYPYGYTF.

This chain connects TRBV5-5 to TRBJ2-3; 8 bases are a match to TRBD1. The CDR3 is 14 residues long. From germline, CDR1 is SGHKS and CDR2 YYEKEE (reference sequence). Germline trimming cut 4 bases from V and 4 bases from J; bases unmatched to any gene: 5. CDR3 coding DNA: TGTGCCAGCAGCGCAGGACAGGGTCCAGATACGCAGTATTTT. It translates to CASSAGQGPDTQYF.

This chain links TRBV18 with TRBJ2-3; 13 bases agree with TRBD2. V dropped 6 bases and J dropped 2; count of bases not matched to a gene: 5. The CDR3 contains 16 residues. Germline assignment: CDR1 KGHSH and CDR2 LQKENI. CDR3 amino acids: CASSLGTSGVTDTQYF. CDR3 DNA: TGTGCCAGCTCCCTCGGGACTAGCGGGGTCACAGATACGCAGTATTTT.

V gene TRBV5-6 combines with J gene TRBJ1-2; D perhaps matches TRBD1 (6 bases). Trimming cost V 6 bases and J 4 bases, with 22 bases left between them. The V gene's germline CDR1 is SGHDT and CDR2 YYEEEE. There are 16 residues in the CDR3. CDR3 region: CASTETGLADSYGYTF. The CDR3 nucleotides are TGTGCCAGCACCGAGACAGGTTTGGCTGACAGCTATGGCTACACCTTC.

The V and J genes are TRBV28 and TRBJ1-5, with D tentatively TRBD1 (5 bases). Germline CDR1 is MDHEN and CDR2 is SYDVKM. Trimming pared 7 bases from V and 2 bases from J, leaving 15 bases between. The CDR3 runs 15 residues. The CDR3 DNA sequence: TGTGCCAGCACCAATCTCCAGGGTGGCAATCAGCCCCAGCATTTT. This sequence encodes CASTNLQGGNQPQHF.

The chain employs TRBV11-3 and TRBJ2-1; the D gene is possibly TRBD2 (6 bases). CDR1 is SGHNT, CDR2 YENEEA, per germline. The CDR3 runs to 16 residues. With 5 bases removed from V and 7 bases from J, the gap between germline ends came to 21 bases. CDR3 region: CASSPSGSRRGNEQFF. CDR3 in DNA: TGTGCCAGCAGCCCCTCGGGTAGCAGGAGGGGAAATGAGCAGTTCTTC.

V and J are TRBV19 and TRBJ2-5, with 9 bases aligning to TRBD1. The J segment lost 3 bases and the V segment lost 4 bases, leaving 3 bases of the junction unmatched. Germline lookup yields CDR1 LNHDA and CDR2 SQIVND (reference sequence). This CDR3 contains 14 residues. CDR3 nucleotides: TGTGCCAGTAGTAAAACAGGGGGCGAAGAGACCCAGTACTTC. Encoded protein: CASSKTGGEETQYF.

The V and J genes are TRBV7-9 and TRBJ2-7, with D unclear. This CDR3 has 14 amino acids. The V end lost 3 bases, the J end lost 5 bases, and 14 bases lay between the germline ends. The germline V gene has CDR1 SEHNR and CDR2 FQNEAQ (reference sequence). The CDR3 DNA reads TGTGCCAGCAGCTTCGGCTGGGCCCCCCACGAGCAGTACTTC. This encodes CASSFGWAPHEQYF.

V is TRBV5-1 and J is TRBJ1-2; maybe TRBD1 (6 bases). The CDR3 loop spans 18 amino acids. Trimming shortened V by 2 bases and J by 7 bases, and 27 bases separated the two germline ends. Germline V gives CDR1 SGHRS, CDR2 YFSETQ. This CDR3 reads CASSFPLLGVQGSSGYTF. Written as DNA, the CDR3 is TGCGCCAGCAGCTTCCCTCTACTAGGAGTACAGGGATCGAGTGGCTACACCTTC.

The V gene is TRBV5-1, the J gene TRBJ2-4; D ambiguous. Trimming left V 2 bases short and J 7 bases short, with 13 bases between. Germline V CDR1 and CDR2: SGHRS, YFSETQ. The CDR3 totals 14 residues. CDR3 DNA sequence: TGCGCCAGCAGCTTTGCAGGTGCGTGGAACATTCAGTACTTC. Amino acids: CASSFAGAWNIQYF.

J is TRBJ1-1 and V is TRBV5-1; 9 bases line up with TRBD1. CDR1 SGHRS and CDR2 YFSETQ come from the germline V gene. The CDR3 covers 17 residues. Trimming took 2 bases from V and 2 from J; bases not matched to a gene: 10. The CDR3 sequence is CASSFWLMTGGNTEAFF. The CDR3 DNA reads TGCGCCAGCAGCTTTTGGCTTATGACAGGGGGTAACACTGAAGCTTTCTTT. Based on the CDR3 plus reference TRBV5-1 and TRBJ1-1, the full variable domain is KAGVTQTPRYLIKTRGQQVTLSCSPISGHRSVSWYQQTPGQGLQFLFEYFSETQRNKGNFPGRFSGRQFSNSRSEMNVSTLELGDSALYLCASSFWLMTGGNTEAFFGQGTRLTVV.

The chain is built from TRBV10-3 and TRBJ2-7, with D tentatively TRBD1 (7 bases). Trimming stripped 10 bases from V and 1 base from J, with 14 bases between. The CDR3 length is 13 residues. CDR1 and CDR2 from the germline V gene are ENHRY and SYGVKD. The CDR3 region is CASRRGESYEQYF. The CDR3, as DNA: TGTGCCAGCCGCAGGGGGGAATCCTACGAGCAGTACTTC.

The CDR3 nucleotides are TGTGCCAGCAGCCCGGGACTAGCGGGAGTATCGTACCAAGAGACCCAGTACTTC. Protein: CASSPGLAGVSYQETQYF. The gene calls are TRBV11-3 and TRBJ2-5, with 14 bases identical to TRBD2. The CDR3 consists of 18 residues. Germline-derived CDR1 and CDR2 are SGHNT and YENEEA. Germline trimming cut 5 bases from V and 0 bases from J; bases unmatched to any gene: 8.

The chain employs TRBV6-6 and TRBJ2-2; D unresolved. The germline V gene has CDR1 MNHNY and CDR2 SVGAGI (reference sequence). Between the trimmed V and J ends, which lost 4 bases and 5 bases, there was a span of 8 bases. CDR3 length: 13 residues. This CDR3 is CASSSLRTGELFF. Here the CDR3 DNA reads TGTGCCAGCAGTTCCCTTCGGACCGGGGAGCTGTTTTTT.

The chain carries TRBV2 and TRBJ1-4; weak D call: TRBD1 (6 bases). Germline loops: CDR1 SNHLY, CDR2 FYNNEI. This CDR3 comprises 14 residues. With 6 bases removed from V and 7 bases from J, the gap between germline ends came to 15 bases. The CDR3 loop reads CASSREEGGEKLFF. The CDR3 nucleotides read TGTGCCAGCAGCCGGGAGGAGGGGGGTGAAAAACTGTTTTTT. Full variable domain (missing parts from reference TRBV2 and TRBJ1-4): EPEVTQTPSHQVTQMGQEVILRCVPISNHLYFYWYRQILGQKVEFLVSFYNNEISEKSEIFDDQFSVERPDGSNFTLKIRSTKLEDSAMYFCASSREEGGEKLFFGSGTQLSVL.